This passage covers 28 T cell receptor beta chains from one sample sequenced in a study of T cells after yellow fever vaccination (dated by TCRdb to about 2019). The treatment or condition label, read with the paper, signifies: live attenuated yellow fever vaccine strain. Libraries came from 5' RACE. Sequencer: Illumina HiSeq 2500. TCRdb passed the public sequencing reads through fastp at Q25 and MiXCR, retaining productive beta sequences. Entries are consolidated by CDR3 protein sequence, retaining the most common genes and DNA. The sample records 500,000 to 650,000 distinct CDR3 sequences, around an eighth of which are singletons. The biggest ten clones account for 14% to 15% of the sample. This specimen was PBMCs, taken on the day of the yellow fever booster vaccination. These receptor sequences come from a man aged 25-45 years who received the YFV17D yellow fever vaccine.

A few counts support this clonotype. The genes are TRBV12-3 or TRBV12-4 and TRBJ2-5; D remains ambiguous. The CDR3 consists of 11 residues. Trimming stripped 8 bases from V and 5 bases from J, with 9 bases between. The DNA for the CDR3 is TGTGCCAGCGGAAGCGCTGAGACCCAGTACTTC. It specifies CASGSAETQYF.

CDR3 loop: CSALSVGGRGTEAFF. The DNA of the CDR3 is TGCAGTGCATTATCCGTGGGGGGGAGGGGCACTGAAGCTTTCTTT. The J gene is TRBJ1-1, the V gene TRBV20-1; weak D call: TRBD1 (5 bases). Trimming stripped 6 bases from V and 4 bases from J, with 21 bases between. CDR1 is DFQATT and CDR2 is SNEGSKA in the germline V gene (reference sequence). The CDR3 loop spans 15 amino acids.

The V and J genes are TRBV5-1 and TRBJ1-4; D is unclear. The V end was cut by 2 bases, the J end by 6 bases, with 14 bases between. The germline CDR1 and CDR2 sequences are SGHRS and YFSETQ. The CDR3 runs to 15 residues. In DNA, the CDR3 is TGCGCCAGCAGCTTACCGGGATCCCTTGATGAAAAACTGTTTTTT. Its translation is CASSLPGSLDEKLFF.

The chain carries TRBV11-2 and TRBJ2-3; maybe TRBD1 (6 bases). The ends were cut back, 0 bases at V and 8 bases at J, with 9 bases in the middle. The CDR3 spans 13 residues. The germline V gene has CDR1 SGHAT and CDR2 FQNNGV. The CDR3 sequence is CASSLEGARTQYF. CDR3 DNA: TGTGCCAGCAGCTTAGAGGGGGCGCGTACGCAGTATTTT.

DNA for the CDR3: TGTGCCAGCACCTCCGATAGGGCAGGGGGAAACACCATATATTTT. Its translation: CASTSDRAGGNTIYF. The chain is built from TRBV12-3 or TRBV12-4 and TRBJ1-3, with a tentative D call TRBD1 (5 bases). CDR3 length: 15 residues. V gave up 7 bases and J gave up 4 bases, with 17 bases separating them.

The genes are TRBV12-3 or TRBV12-4 and TRBJ1-5; maybe TRBD1 (5 bases). CDR3 length: 16 residues. Trimming removed 2 bases at V and 2 bases at J, with 13 bases between. CDR3 bases: TGTGCCAGCAGTTTAATAACCGGGGCGGGCAATCAGCCCCAGCATTTT. Encoded protein: CASSLITGAGNQPQHF.

This clonotype was picked up a small number of times. The J gene is TRBJ2-3, the V gene TRBV20-1; TRBD1 matches 7 bases. V shed 6 bases and J 6 bases; nucleotides not matched to a gene: 6. Germline CDR1 is DFQATT and CDR2 is SNEGSKA (reference sequence). There are 12 residues in the CDR3. This chain's CDR3 is CSADYRGDTQYF. The CDR3, as DNA: TGCAGTGCAGACTACAGGGGCGATACGCAGTATTTT.

This clonotype was observed a handful of times. This chain uses TRBV21-1 with TRBJ2-7; TRBD2, as called in the table, went unchecked against the DNA. TRBV21-1 is a pseudogene locus. The CDR3 is made up of 13 amino acids. The CDR3 region has the DNA TGTGCCACCACTAGCGGGCTCTCCTACGAGCAGTACTTC. Protein product: CATTSGLSYEQYF.

This clonotype appeared a few times. The chain uses TRBV15 and TRBJ2-5; D is undetermined. The CDR3 runs 15 residues. The V end lost 6 bases, the J end lost 7 bases, and 21 bases lay between the germline ends. Germline V gives CDR1 LNHNV, CDR2 YYDKDF (reference sequence). The CDR3 region has the DNA TGTGCCACCAGAAGCCTTGACACACCTTCGGGGACCCAGTACTTC. Its translation is CATRSLDTPSGTQYF.

This clonotype was counted a few times. The rearrangement joins TRBV2 to TRBJ2-7; the match to TRBD1 covers 10 bases. Trimming at V came to 6 bases and at J to 3 bases, leaving 8 bases not matched to a gene. The length of the CDR3 is 15 residues. CDR1 SNHLY and CDR2 FYNNEI come from the germline V gene. Written as DNA, the CDR3 is TGTGCCAGCAGGGGGGACAGGGGCCAAATCTACGAGCAGTACTTC. Translating gives CASRGDRGQIYEQYF.

This clonotype was observed a handful of times. V gene TRBV5-8 combines with J gene TRBJ2-3, with D unclear. Germline V gives CDR1 SGHTS, CDR2 YDEGEE. Between the trimmed V and J ends, which lost 2 bases and 7 bases, there was a span of 14 bases. The CDR3 is 14 residues long. The CDR3 DNA reads TGTGCCAGCAGCTTAACTCTAGGAGCATATACGCAGTATTTT. Encoded protein: CASSLTLGAYTQYF.

The V and J genes are TRBV6-4 and TRBJ2-1; D could derive from TRBD1 or TRBD2 (5 bases each). Looked up from germline, CDR1 is MRHNA and CDR2 is SNTAGT. The CDR3 loop spans 15 amino acids. Deletions cut 2 bases from V and 8 bases from J, with 16 bases between. CDR3 bases: TGTGCCAGCAGTGACAGGGGCGGGTTCCAACATGAGCAGTTCTTC. It translates to CASSDRGGFQHEQFF.

The chain employs TRBV7-2 and TRBJ1-4; D ambiguous. V gave up 5 bases and J gave up 4 bases, with 5 bases separating them. The CDR3 length is 12 residues. Per the germline V gene, CDR1 is SGHTA and CDR2 is FQGNSA. This chain's CDR3 is CASSPYNEKLFF. The CDR3 nucleotides are TGTGCCAGCAGCCCTTATAATGAAAAACTGTTTTTT.

The chain is built from TRBV20-1 and TRBJ2-6; D unclear. Germline V gene sequence: CDR1 DFQATT, CDR2 SNEGSKA (reference sequence). The CDR3 is 14 amino acids. Trimming pared 3 bases from V and 1 base from J, leaving 7 bases between. The CDR3 region is CSARSPSGANVLTF. DNA of the CDR3: TGCAGTGCTAGGTCTCCATCTGGGGCCAACGTCCTGACTTTC.

The sample holds a few counts of this clonotype. The V and J genes are TRBV20-1 and TRBJ2-2; D perhaps matches TRBD1 (5 bases). The CDR3 totals 14 residues. V dropped 6 bases and J dropped 1 base, with 12 bases sitting between them. Germline loops: CDR1 DFQATT, CDR2 SNEGSKA (reference sequence). Here the CDR3 reads CSASYRLNTGELFF. The DNA of the CDR3 is TGCAGTGCAAGCTACAGGCTGAACACCGGGGAGCTGTTTTTT.

This chain uses TRBV21-1 with TRBJ2-1; the D call of TRBD2 is as the table states it, not checked on the DNA. TRBV21-1 is assigned pseudogene status. This CDR3 has 16 residues. Written as DNA, the CDR3 is TGTGCCAGCAGCAAAGTCGAGGGAGTAAGTTACAATGAGCAGTTCTTC. Its protein product is CASSKVEGVSYNEQFF.

This chain connects TRBV29-1 to TRBJ2-2; D is unclear. Germline CDR1 is SQVTM and CDR2 is ANQGSEA. The CDR3 extends over 11 amino acids. The V end was cut by 3 bases, the J end by 6 bases, with 5 bases between. The CDR3 coding sequence is TGCAGCGTTGAGTACGCCGGGGAGCTGTTTTTT. This encodes CSVEYAGELFF.

In its sample, this clonotype was seen a few times. V and J are TRBV7-2 and TRBJ2-3; D is ambiguous. The V and J ends lost 4 bases and 1 base respectively, with 12 bases between them. This CDR3 region has 15 residues. The germline V gene has CDR1 SGHTA and CDR2 FQGNSA. The CDR3 loop reads CASSYAQLGTDTQYF. The CDR3 coding sequence is TGTGCCAGCAGCTACGCACAGTTAGGCACAGATACGCAGTATTTT.

The chain has TRBV5-1 and TRBJ2-7, with 8 positions matching TRBD1. J was trimmed by 7 bases and V by 6 bases; bases with no gene match: 18. Germline values: CDR1 SGHRS, CDR2 YFSETQ. There are 16 residues in the CDR3. The CDR3 reads CASTPKPGQVEVEQYF. The CDR3 DNA reads as TGCGCCAGCACCCCCAAACCGGGACAGGTCGAAGTGGAGCAGTACTTC.

This clonotype was seen only a few times. This rearrangement joins TRBV4-2 to TRBJ2-5; 8 nucleotides agree with TRBD2. V lost 3 bases, J lost 5 bases, and 14 bases stayed unmatched. Germline V gene sequence: CDR1 LGHNA, CDR2 YNFKEQ. This CDR3 is 17 amino acids long. The CDR3: CASSQDSAGGLRETQYF. CDR3 nucleotide sequence: TGTGCCAGCAGCCAGGACTCGGCGGGAGGCTTACGGGAGACCCAGTACTTC.

The chain couples TRBV7-9 to TRBJ2-2, with D hard to call. V was shortened by 6 bases and J by 4 bases, with 15 bases between the two germline ends. The CDR3 is 15 residues long. Per the germline V gene, CDR1 is SEHNR and CDR2 is FQNEAQ (reference sequence). The CDR3 region is CASRHSRSGTGELFF. For the CDR3, the DNA is TGTGCCAGCAGACACTCACGAAGTGGCACCGGGGAGCTGTTTTTT.

This clonotype was found a few times. The J gene is TRBJ1-1, the V gene TRBV19, with TRBD1 matching over 7 bases. The length of the CDR3 is 16 residues. V lost 4 bases and J lost 1; bases outside the gene matches: 9. Germline V CDR1 and CDR2: LNHDA, SQIVND (reference sequence). CDR3 in amino acids: CASSSLLTGRNTEAFF. CDR3 sequence (DNA): TGTGCCAGTAGTAGTCTCCTGACAGGGAGGAACACTGAAGCTTTCTTT.

The chain couples TRBV21-1 to TRBJ2-4; TRBD2, the table's D call, was not compared with the DNA. TRBV21-1 is reported as a pseudogene. This CDR3 has 21 residues. CDR3 protein: CASSTPGWVCASGPRENIQYF. In nucleotides, the CDR3 is TGTGCCAGCAGCACCCCTGGATGGGTGTGCGCTAGCGGGCCCAGGGAAAACATTCAGTACTTC.

This clonotype appeared many times. The chain employs TRBV20-1 and TRBJ2-1; no firm D call. V gave up 0 bases and J gave up 3 bases, with 9 bases separating them. Germline CDR1 is DFQATT and CDR2 is SNEGSKA (reference sequence). The CDR3 runs 14 residues. The CDR3 region is CSARDLSNYNEQFF. CDR3 DNA sequence: TGCAGTGCTAGAGATCTTTCCAACTACAATGAGCAGTTCTTC.

The gene calls are TRBV30 and TRBJ1-5, with D possibly TRBD1 on 5 matching bases. Germline CDR1 GTSNPN, CDR2 SVGIG (reference sequence). V gave up 5 bases and J gave up 6 bases, with 14 bases separating them. The CDR3 runs to 13 residues. The CDR3 spells CAWSGGYGQPQHF. CDR3 bases: TGTGCCTGGTCCGGGGGGTACGGTCAGCCCCAGCATTTT.

This clonotype has only a few counts. V gene TRBV19 combines with J gene TRBJ2-2, with D perhaps TRBD1 or TRBD2 (5 bases each). Trimming took 9 bases from V and 3 from J, leaving 20 bases between them. The CDR3 is 16 amino acids. Germline CDR1 is LNHDA and CDR2 is SQIVND (reference sequence). The CDR3 DNA sequence: TGTGCCAGCACTATTTCCGGGACCGTCTACACCGGGGAGCTGTTTTTT. It encodes CASTISGTVYTGELFF.

This clonotype was counted between two and nine times. V is TRBV6-1 and J is TRBJ2-7; the match to TRBD2 covers 15 bases. The V gene end was trimmed by 5 bases and the J gene end by 1 base; junction bases not matched to a gene: 6. Germline lookup yields CDR1 MNHNS and CDR2 SASEGT. The CDR3 length is 17 residues. The CDR3 is CASSIGLAGGPSYEQYF. DNA for the CDR3: TGTGCCAGCAGTATCGGACTAGCGGGAGGGCCGTCCTACGAGCAGTACTTC.

This clonotype was seen just once. V usage is TRBV18 and J usage is TRBJ2-3; D assignment may be TRBD1 or TRBD2 (5 bases each). The CDR3 length is 15 residues. CDR1 and CDR2 from the germline V gene are KGHSH and LQKENI. Trimming took off 3 bases at V and 5 bases at J, with 15 bases between the two ends. The CDR3 reads CASSPIGTQGDTQYF. CDR3 DNA: TGTGCCAGCTCACCTATTGGGACCCAGGGAGATACGCAGTATTTT.